This T cell receptor beta chain was captured by sequencing in a study of blood T cells in healthy people across ages. The second PCR ran roughly 6 to 11 cycles with a sample-barcoded 5' primer and J-beta primers. TCRdb reprocessed the 5' RACE reads via MiXCR and lists one record per CDR3 protein. The sample gives under 2,000,000 distinct CDR3 sequences, less than 50% of which show up once; less than 2.5% is in the top ten. Findings and limits, study-wide: Donor CMV status was unknown, possibly confounding expanded clonotype changes.

Germline-derived CDR1 and CDR2 are SGHAT and FQNNGV. V dropped 5 bases and J dropped 2 bases, with 14 bases sitting between them. The CDR3 runs 15 residues. Concerning this clonotype itself: The antigen remains unidentified.

Peripheral blood, about 9.4 milliliters per donor, was collected. Sample: blood. The source of this sequence is a woman in her thirties or forties in good health. This chain links TRBV11-2 with TRBJ2-3; D may be TRBD1 (6 bases). CDR3 amino acids: CASSPKGEFTDTQYF. CDR3 nucleotide sequence: TGTGCCAGCAGCCCAAAGGGGGAGTTCACAGATACGCAGTATTTT.